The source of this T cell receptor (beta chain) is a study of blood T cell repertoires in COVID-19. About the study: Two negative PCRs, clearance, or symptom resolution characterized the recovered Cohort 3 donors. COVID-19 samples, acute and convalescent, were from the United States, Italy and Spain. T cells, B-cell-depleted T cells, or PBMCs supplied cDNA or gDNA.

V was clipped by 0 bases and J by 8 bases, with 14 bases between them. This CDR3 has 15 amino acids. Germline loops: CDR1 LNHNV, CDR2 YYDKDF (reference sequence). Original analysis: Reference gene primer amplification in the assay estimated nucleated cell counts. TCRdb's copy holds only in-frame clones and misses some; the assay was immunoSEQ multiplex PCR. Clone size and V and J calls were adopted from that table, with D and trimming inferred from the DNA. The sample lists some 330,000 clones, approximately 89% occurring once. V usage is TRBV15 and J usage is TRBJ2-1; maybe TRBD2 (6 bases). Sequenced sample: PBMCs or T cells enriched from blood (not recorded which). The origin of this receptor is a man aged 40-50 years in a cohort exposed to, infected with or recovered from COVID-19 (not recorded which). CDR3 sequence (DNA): TGTGCCACCAGCAGAGATCGGGGGTCAGTGCATGAGCAGTTCTTC. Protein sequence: CATSRDRGSVHEQFF.